This is a list of T cell receptor beta chains from one sample in a study of identical twins. One entry per CDR3 protein results from TCRdb running MiXCR on the 5' RACE reads. In the table there are approximately 300,000 distinct CDR3 sequences, roughly 8.6% of which are singletons. These records were also assigned to another study, of yellow fever vaccine responses in identical twins.

The source material was CD8+ T cells sorted from blood. These receptors were obtained from a woman between 18 and 30 years old in good health. Each CDR3 is given with its conserved first and last residue. D genes are given only for firm matches. The listing skips clone size in some rows; elsewhere it reads once, few, many or a size class.

V gene	clone size	D gene	J gene	CDR3 protein	CDR3 DNA
TRBV27	many	NA	TRBJ2-4	CASSLSNIQYF	TGTGCCAGCAGTTTATCGAACATTCAGTACTTC
TRBV14	NA	NA	TRBJ2-1	CASSRCCNEQFF	TGTGCCAGCAGCCGTTGCTGCAATGAGCAGTTCTTC
TRBV12-3/TRBV12-4	many	NA	TRBJ2-5	CASTPGGLFETQYF	TGTGCCAGCACCCCTGGAGGGTTGTTTGAGACCCAGTACTTC
TRBV7-2	many	TRBD2	TRBJ2-5	CASSIQTPGLPQETQYF	TGTGCCAGCAGCATCCAGACACCGGGACTACCCCAGGAGACCCAGTACTTC
TRBV4-2	NA	TRBD2	TRBJ2-2	CASSQEPGLEGTGELFF	TGTGCCAGCAGCCAAGAACCGGGACTAGAGGGGACCGGGGAGCTGTTTTTT
TRBV12-3/TRBV12-4	many	NA	TRBJ2-1	CASSLERDEQFF	TGTGCCAGCAGTTTGGAACGGGACGAGCAGTTCTTC
TRBV10-3	few	NA	TRBJ2-1	CAIRQGLGAGHNEQFF	TGTGCCATCAGGCAGGGCTTAGGGGCTGGCCACAATGAGCAGTTCTTC
TRBV7-6	NA	NA	TRBJ2-7	CASCLARYNSYEQYF	TGTGCCAGCTGCTTAGCGCGATACAACTCCTACGAGCAGTACTTC
TRBV6-1	NA	TRBD2	TRBJ2-7	CASSGWTSGGYEQYF	TGTGCCAGCAGTGGATGGACTAGCGGGGGCTACGAGCAGTACTTC
TRBV14	NA	NA	TRBJ2-7	CASSQETATTYYEQYF	TGTGCCAGCAGCCAAGAAACAGCGACTACATATTACGAGCAGTACTTC
TRBV11-2	few	NA	TRBJ2-1	CASSLLDLTGNEQFF	TGTGCCAGCAGCTTGTTGGACCTGACAGGCAATGAGCAGTTCTTC
TRBV27	many	NA	TRBJ2-2	CASSLLERIGELFF	TGTGCCAGCAGTCTCCTAGAAAGGATCGGGGAGCTGTTTTTT
TRBV28	many	NA	TRBJ2-1	CASTLTVAEDEQFF	TGTGCCAGCACCCTTACGGTGGCGGAAGATGAGCAGTTCTTC
TRBV4-3	many	NA	TRBJ2-7	CASSQDSSGDPYEQYF	TGCGCCAGCAGCCAAGATTCGAGCGGAGACCCCTACGAGCAGTACTTC
TRBV29-1	few	TRBD1	TRBJ2-7	CSVGFPGGYEQYF	TGCAGCGTTGGATTTCCAGGGGGCTACGAGCAGTACTTC
TRBV7-9	many	NA	TRBJ2-1	CASSLISGGELANEQFF	TGTGCCAGCAGCTTAATCTCGGGGGGCGAACTGGCGAATGAGCAGTTCTTC
TRBV10-3	few	NA	TRBJ1-2	CAIKIGEGYTF	TGTGCCATCAAGATTGGGGAAGGCTACACCTTC
TRBV4-3	NA	NA	TRBJ2-5	CASSQDFASLDPSRYF	TGCGCCAGCAGCCAAGATTTTGCTAGCCTGGATCCAAGTCGGTACTTC
TRBV7-6	many	NA	TRBJ2-1	CASSLSESPNREQFF	TGTGCCAGCAGCTTAAGTGAGTCCCCAAATCGGGAGCAGTTCTTC
TRBV29-1	NA	NA	TRBJ2-7	CSVEGRSGYEQYF	TGCAGCGTTGAAGGGAGGAGTGGATACGAGCAGTACTTC
TRBV9	many	TRBD1	TRBJ1-2	CASRPGTGGNGYGYTF	TGTGCCAGCAGACCCGGGACAGGGGGCAACGGATATGGCTACACCTTC
TRBV6-5	NA	TRBD1	TRBJ2-7	CASSHRGRIYEQYF	TGTGCCAGCAGTCACAGGGGCAGAATCTACGAGCAGTACTTC
TRBV6-5	many	NA	TRBJ2-3	CASSYLDDTDTQYF	TGTGCCAGCAGCTATCTAGATGACACAGATACGCAGTATTTT
TRBV29-1	NA	TRBD1	TRBJ2-1	CSVELFRWDRDRAYNEQFF	TGCAGCGTTGAACTTTTCAGGTGGGACCGGGACAGGGCTTACAATGAGCAGTTCTTC
TRBV7-2	many	NA	TRBJ2-2	CASSQGFETGELFF	TGTGCCAGCAGCCAAGGATTTGAGACCGGGGAGCTGTTTTTT
TRBV6-1	many	NA	TRBJ2-7	CASSLGGGNEQYF	TGTGCCAGCAGCCTTGGTGGGGGAAACGAGCAGTACTTC
TRBV28	many	TRBD2	TRBJ2-1	CASRLGLANYNEQFF	TGTGCCAGCAGATTGGGACTAGCGAACTACAATGAGCAGTTCTTC
TRBV2	few	NA	TRBJ2-7	CASSGSRDIAYEQYF	TGTGCCAGCAGTGGGTCCCGGGACATAGCCTACGAGCAGTACTTC